This T cell receptor beta chain is drawn from a study of cytotoxic CD8 clonotypes in ibrutinib-treated CLL. Study background: After median about 5.5 years, around 15 stayed in remission, approximately twelve progressed; responses roughly 25 partial, 2 complete.

V was trimmed by 0 bases and J by 3 bases, leaving 14 bases between them. Germline V CDR1 and CDR2: SGHVS, FQNEAQ. The CDR3 loop spans 16 amino acids. Cryopreserved PBMCs provided around 2.2 micrograms of genomic DNA for the TCR beta libraries. Some clones are missing from TCRdb's copy, which holds only in-frame ones; the method was immunoSEQ multiplex PCR. The sample has around 150,000 clones; approximately 91% are singletons. This clone was counted between two and nine times. The chain has TRBV7-8 and TRBJ1-2; D gene unclear. The sequencing here drew on PBMCs, taken at disease progression, from a patient treated with ibrutinib. The sequence was obtained from a human donor with chronic lymphocytic leukemia. CDR3 protein: CASSLAARLRDYGYTF. As DNA, the CDR3 is TGTGCCAGCAGCTTAGCGGCGAGGCTGAGGGACTATGGCTACACCTTC.